This T cell receptor beta chain was identified in a study of T cells in women clearing cervical HPV infection. Overall study: Case blood was drawn when the lesion was first found; control blood after infection became undetectable. Study-wide results and limits: Cases and controls were distinguished at AUC approximately 0.81 by richness and V genes. TRBV6-7 relative abundance averaged about 0.1% in cases and about 0.15% in controls.

The data were produced by immunoSEQ multiplex PCR, yet TCRdb's version contains in-frame clones alone and is incomplete. This sample's table reports about 26,000 clones. As for this clone: Its specificity is not known. The DNA ends 3 residues before the CDR3 does, and the rest of the CDR3 is filled in from the germline J gene.

CDR1 and CDR2 from the germline V gene are SEHNR and FQNEAQ (reference sequence). This CDR3 region has 15 residues. The V gene is TRBV7-9, the J gene TRBJ1-2, with 10 bases identical to TRBD1. The sequence was collected from a woman between 18 and 69 years old with a cervical HPV16 infection that either progressed to CIN3+ or cleared (not recorded which). Sequences were obtained from blood buffy coat. The CDR3 reads CASTMTTGGIYDYTF. CDR3 bases read: TGTGCCAGCACAATGACGACAGGGGGCATATACGAC.